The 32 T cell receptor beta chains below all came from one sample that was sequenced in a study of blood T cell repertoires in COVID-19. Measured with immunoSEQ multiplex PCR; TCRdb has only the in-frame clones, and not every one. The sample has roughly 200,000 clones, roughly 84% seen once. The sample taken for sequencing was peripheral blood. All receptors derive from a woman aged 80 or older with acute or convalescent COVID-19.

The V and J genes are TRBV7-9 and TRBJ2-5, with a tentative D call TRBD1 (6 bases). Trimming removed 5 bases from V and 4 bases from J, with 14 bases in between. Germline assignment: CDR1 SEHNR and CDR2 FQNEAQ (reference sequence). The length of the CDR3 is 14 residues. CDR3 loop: CASSATGLGETQYF. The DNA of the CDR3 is TGTGCCAGCAGCGCCACAGGGTTGGGAGAGACCCAGTACTTC.

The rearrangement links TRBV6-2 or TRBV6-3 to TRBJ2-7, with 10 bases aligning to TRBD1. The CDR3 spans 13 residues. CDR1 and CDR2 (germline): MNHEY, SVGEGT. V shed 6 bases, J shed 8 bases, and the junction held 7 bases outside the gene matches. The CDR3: CASRYRQGAKQYF. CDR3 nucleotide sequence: TGTGCCAGCAGATACCGACAGGGGGCGAAGCAGTACTTC.

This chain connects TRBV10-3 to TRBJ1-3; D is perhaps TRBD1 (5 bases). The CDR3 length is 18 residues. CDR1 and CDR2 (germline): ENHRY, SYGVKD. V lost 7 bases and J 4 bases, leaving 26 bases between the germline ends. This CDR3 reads CAINQRRDGTLRGNTIYF. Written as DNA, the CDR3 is TGTGCCATCAACCAAAGGAGGGACGGAACCCTTAGGGGAAACACCATATATTTT.

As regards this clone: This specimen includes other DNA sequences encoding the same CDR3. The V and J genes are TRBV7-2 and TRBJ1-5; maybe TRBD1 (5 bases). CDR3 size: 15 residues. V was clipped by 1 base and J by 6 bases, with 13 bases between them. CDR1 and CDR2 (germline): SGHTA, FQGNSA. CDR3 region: CASSLGAGRVQPQHF. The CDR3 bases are TGTGCCAGCAGCTTAGGGGCAGGGAGGGTTCAGCCCCAGCATTTT.

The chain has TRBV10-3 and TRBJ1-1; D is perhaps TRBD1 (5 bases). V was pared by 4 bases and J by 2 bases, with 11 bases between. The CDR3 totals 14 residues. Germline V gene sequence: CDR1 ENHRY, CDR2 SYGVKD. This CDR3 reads CAISVVQGNTEAFF. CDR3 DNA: TGTGCCATCAGTGTGGTCCAGGGCAACACTGAAGCTTTCTTT.

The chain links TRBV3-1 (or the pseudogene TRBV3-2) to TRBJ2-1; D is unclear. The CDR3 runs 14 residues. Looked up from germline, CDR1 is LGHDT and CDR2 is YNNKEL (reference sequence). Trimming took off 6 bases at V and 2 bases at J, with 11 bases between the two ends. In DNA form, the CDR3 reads TGTGCCAGCAGTTTTCTAGACCCCTACAATGAGCAGTTCTTC. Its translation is CASSFLDPYNEQFF.

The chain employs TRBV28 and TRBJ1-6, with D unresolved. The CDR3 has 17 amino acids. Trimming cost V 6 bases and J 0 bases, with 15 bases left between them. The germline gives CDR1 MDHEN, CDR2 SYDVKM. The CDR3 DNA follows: TGTGCCAGCAGCAAGACTGCTAAAAGCTCCTATAATTCACCCCTCCACTTT. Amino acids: CASSKTAKSSYNSPLHF.

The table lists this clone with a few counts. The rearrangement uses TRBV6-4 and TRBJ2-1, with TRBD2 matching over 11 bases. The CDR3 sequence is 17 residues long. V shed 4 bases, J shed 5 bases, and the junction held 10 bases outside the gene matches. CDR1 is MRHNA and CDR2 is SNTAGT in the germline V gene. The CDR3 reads CASSASPLAGGNNEQFF. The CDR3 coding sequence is TGTGCCAGCAGTGCATCCCCTCTAGCGGGAGGTAACAATGAGCAGTTCTTC.

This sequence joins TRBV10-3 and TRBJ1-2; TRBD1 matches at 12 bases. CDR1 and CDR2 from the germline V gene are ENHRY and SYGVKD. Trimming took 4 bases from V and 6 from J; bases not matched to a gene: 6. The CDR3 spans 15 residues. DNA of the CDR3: TGTGCCATCAGTGGGCCGGGACAGGGGGCGGATGGCTACACCTTC. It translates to CAISGPGQGADGYTF.

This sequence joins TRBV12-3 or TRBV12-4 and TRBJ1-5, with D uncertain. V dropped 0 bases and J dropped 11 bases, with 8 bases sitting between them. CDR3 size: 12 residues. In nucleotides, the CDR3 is TGTGCCAGCAGTTTAGCGAGTCGAACCCAGCATTTT. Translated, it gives CASSLASRTQHF.

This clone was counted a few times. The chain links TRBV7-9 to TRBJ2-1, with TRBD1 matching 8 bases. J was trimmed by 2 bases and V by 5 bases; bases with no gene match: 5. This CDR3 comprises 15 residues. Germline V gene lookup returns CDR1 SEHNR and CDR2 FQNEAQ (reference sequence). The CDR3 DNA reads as TGTGCCAGCAGCCTAGGGACAGGCACCTACAATGAGCAGTTCTTC. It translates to CASSLGTGTYNEQFF.

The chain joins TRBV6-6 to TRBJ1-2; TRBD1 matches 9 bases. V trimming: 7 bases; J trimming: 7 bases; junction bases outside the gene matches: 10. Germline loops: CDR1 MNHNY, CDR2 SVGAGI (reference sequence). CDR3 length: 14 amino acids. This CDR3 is CASIRGQGVFGYTF. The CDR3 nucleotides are TGTGCCAGCATAAGGGGACAGGGAGTGTTTGGCTACACCTTC.

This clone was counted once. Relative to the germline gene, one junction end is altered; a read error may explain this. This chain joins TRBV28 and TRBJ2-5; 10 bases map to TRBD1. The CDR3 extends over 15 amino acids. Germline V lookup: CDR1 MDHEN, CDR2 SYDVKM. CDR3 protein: CASSLWTGGKETQYF. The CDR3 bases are TGTGCCAGCAGTCTATGGACAGGGGGGAAAGAGACCCAGTACTTC.

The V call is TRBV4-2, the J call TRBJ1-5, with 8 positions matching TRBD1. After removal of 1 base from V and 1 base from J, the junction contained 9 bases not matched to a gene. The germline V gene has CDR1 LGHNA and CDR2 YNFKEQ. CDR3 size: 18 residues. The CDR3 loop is CASSQVLQGVDSNQPQHF. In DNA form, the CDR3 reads TGTGCCAGCAGCCAAGTCTTACAGGGGGTAGACAGCAATCAGCCCCAGCATTTT.

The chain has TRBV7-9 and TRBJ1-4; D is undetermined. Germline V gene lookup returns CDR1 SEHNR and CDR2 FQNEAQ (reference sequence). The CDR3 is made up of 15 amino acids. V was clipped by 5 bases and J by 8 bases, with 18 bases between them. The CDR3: CASSLPRGGREKLFF. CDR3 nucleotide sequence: TGTGCCAGCAGCCTGCCCCGGGGAGGCCGGGAAAAACTGTTTTTT. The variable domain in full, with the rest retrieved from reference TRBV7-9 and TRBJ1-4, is DTGVSQNPRHKITKRGQNVTFRCDPISEHNRLYWYRQTLGQGPEFLTYFQNEAQLEKSRLLSDRFSAERPKGSFSTLEIQRTEQGDSAMYLCASSLPRGGREKLFFGSGTQLSVL.

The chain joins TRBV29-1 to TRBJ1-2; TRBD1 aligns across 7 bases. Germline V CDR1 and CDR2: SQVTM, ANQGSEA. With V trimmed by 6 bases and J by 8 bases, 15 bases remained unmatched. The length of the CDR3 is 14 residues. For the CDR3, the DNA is TGCAGCGTAACGGGACAGTCGGCGTCGTGGGGCTACACCTTC. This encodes CSVTGQSASWGYTF.

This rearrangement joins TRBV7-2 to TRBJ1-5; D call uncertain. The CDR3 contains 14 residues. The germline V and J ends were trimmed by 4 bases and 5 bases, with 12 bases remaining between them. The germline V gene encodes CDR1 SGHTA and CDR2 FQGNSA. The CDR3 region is CASSSGFNYQPQHF. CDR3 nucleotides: TGTGCCAGCAGCTCGGGATTTAATTATCAGCCCCAGCATTTT.

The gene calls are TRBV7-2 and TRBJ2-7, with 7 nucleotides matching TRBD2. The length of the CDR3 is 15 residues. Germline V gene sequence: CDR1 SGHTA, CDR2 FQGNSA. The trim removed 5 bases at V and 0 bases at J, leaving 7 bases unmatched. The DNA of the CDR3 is TGTGCCAGCAGCCTACGCGGCGGGAGCTCCTACGAGCAGTACTTC. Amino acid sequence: CASSLRGGSSYEQYF.

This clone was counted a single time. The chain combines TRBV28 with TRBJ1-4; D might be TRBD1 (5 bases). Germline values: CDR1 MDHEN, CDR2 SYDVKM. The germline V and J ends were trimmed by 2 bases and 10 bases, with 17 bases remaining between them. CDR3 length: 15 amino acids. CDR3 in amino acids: CASSLGGQGGGKLFF. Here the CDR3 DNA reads TGTGCCAGCAGTTTAGGAGGGCAGGGCGGGGGAAAACTGTTTTTT.

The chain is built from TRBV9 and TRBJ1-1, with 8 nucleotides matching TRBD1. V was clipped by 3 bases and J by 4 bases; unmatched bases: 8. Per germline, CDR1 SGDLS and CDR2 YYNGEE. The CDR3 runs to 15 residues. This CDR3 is CASSEGQGIGTEAFF. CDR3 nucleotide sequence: TGTGCCAGCAGCGAAGGACAGGGCATCGGCACTGAAGCTTTCTTT.

This CDR3 reads CASSQDRGLGAFF. In DNA form, the CDR3 reads TGCGCCAGCAGCCAAGATCGGGGATTGGGAGCTTTCTTT. V is TRBV4-3 and J is TRBJ1-1, with D unclear. The CDR3 runs to 13 residues. Trimming removed 0 bases from V and 10 bases from J, with 12 bases in between. Germline loops: CDR1 LGHNA, CDR2 YSLEER.

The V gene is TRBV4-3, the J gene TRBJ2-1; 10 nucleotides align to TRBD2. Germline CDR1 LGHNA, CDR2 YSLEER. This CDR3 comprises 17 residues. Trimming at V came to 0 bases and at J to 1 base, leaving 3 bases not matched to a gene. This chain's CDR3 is CASSQDELAGSYNEQFF. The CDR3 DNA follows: TGCGCCAGCAGCCAAGACGAACTAGCGGGATCCTACAATGAGCAGTTCTTC.

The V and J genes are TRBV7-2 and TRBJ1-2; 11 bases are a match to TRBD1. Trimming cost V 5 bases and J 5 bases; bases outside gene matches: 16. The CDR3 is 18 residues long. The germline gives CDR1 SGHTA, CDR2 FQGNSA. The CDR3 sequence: CASSGQGTGGFIRYGYTF. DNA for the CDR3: TGTGCCAGCAGCGGGCAGGGGACAGGGGGTTTTATTCGTTATGGCTACACCTTC.

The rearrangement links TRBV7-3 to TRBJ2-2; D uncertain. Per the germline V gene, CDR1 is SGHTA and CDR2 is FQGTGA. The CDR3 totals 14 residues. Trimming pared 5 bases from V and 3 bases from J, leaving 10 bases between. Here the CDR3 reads CASSPTVYTGELFF. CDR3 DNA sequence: TGTGCCAGCAGCCCTACTGTGTACACCGGGGAGCTGTTTTTT. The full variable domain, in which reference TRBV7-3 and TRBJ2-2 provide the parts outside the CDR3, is GAGVSQTPSNKVTEKGKYVELRCDPISGHTALYWYRQSLGQGPEFLIYFQGTGAADDSGLPNDRFFAVRPEGSVSTLKIQRTERGDSAVYLCASSPTVYTGELFFGEGSRLTVL.

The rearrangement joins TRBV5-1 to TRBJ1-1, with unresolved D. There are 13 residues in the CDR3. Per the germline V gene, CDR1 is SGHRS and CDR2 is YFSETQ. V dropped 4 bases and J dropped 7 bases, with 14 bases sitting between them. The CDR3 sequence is CASSLPGRSEAFF. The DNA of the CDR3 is TGCGCCAGCAGCCTCCCAGGTAGAAGTGAAGCTTTCTTT.

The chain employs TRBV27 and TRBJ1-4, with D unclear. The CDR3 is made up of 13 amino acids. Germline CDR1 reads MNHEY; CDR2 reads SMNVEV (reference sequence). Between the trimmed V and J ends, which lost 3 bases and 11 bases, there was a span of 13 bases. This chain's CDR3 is CASSLAGRVKLFF. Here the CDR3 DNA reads TGTGCCAGCAGTTTGGCGGGAAGGGTCAAACTGTTTTTT.

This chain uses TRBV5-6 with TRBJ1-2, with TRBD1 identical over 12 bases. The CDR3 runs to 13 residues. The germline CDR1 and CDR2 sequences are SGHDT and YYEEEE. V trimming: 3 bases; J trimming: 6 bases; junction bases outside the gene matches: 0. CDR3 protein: CASSWDRGHGYTF. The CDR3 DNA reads TGTGCCAGCAGCTGGGACAGGGGGCATGGCTACACCTTC.

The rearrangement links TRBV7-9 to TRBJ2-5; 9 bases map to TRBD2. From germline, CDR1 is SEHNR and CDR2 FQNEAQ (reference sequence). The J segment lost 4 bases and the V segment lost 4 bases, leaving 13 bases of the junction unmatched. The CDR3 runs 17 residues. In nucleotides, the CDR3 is TGTGCCAGCAGCTCTATATCGGGACTAGCATTAGGAGAGACCCAGTACTTC. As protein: CASSSISGLALGETQYF.

The DNA for the CDR3 is TGTGCCAGCAGCCATCTCCGCGGGAGCACAGATACGCAGTATTTT. Its protein is CASSHLRGSTDTQYF. The V and J genes are TRBV7-9 and TRBJ2-3, with TRBD2 as a possible D gene (5 bases). Trimming took 5 bases from V and 0 from J, leaving 12 bases between them. The CDR3 contains 15 residues. In germline, CDR1 is SEHNR, CDR2 FQNEAQ (reference sequence).

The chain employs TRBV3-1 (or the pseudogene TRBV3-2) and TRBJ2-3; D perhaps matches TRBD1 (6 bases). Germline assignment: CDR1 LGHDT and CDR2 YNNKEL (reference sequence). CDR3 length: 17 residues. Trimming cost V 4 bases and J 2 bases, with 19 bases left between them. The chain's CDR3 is CASSPKSATGSTDTQYF. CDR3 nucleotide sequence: TGTGCCAGCAGCCCCAAATCCGCGACAGGATCCACAGATACGCAGTATTTT.

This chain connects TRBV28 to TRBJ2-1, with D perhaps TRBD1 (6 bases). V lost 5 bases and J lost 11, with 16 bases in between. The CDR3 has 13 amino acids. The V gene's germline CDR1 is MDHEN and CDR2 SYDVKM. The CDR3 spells CASSPSYRDQQFF. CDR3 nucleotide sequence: TGTGCCAGCAGTCCATCTTACAGGGATCAGCAGTTCTTC.

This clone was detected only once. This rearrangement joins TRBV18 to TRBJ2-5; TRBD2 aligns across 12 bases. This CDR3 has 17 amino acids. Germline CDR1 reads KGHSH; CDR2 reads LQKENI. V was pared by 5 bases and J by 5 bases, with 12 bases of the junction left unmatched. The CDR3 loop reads CASSGLPLTSGSETQYF. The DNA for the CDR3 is TGTGCCAGCTCAGGCCTTCCCCTGACTAGCGGGAGTGAGACCCAGTACTTC.